This T cell receptor beta chain originates from a study of cytomegalovirus exposure and HLA in healthy donors. Overall study context: Falling in the Caucasian-associated ancestry cluster were 81% of 398 genotyped donors.

Use of 60 Vbeta and 13 Jbeta primers characterized the PCR. TCRdb's table, derived via immunoSEQ multiplex PCR, lists solely in-frame clones and lacks some. The sample consists of under 150,000 clones, 70% to 85% of them appearing once. Findings and caveats of the study: It was reported that the classifier diagnosed cytomegalovirus status with high specificity and sensitivity in both the original and validation cohorts.

From germline, CDR1 is SGDLS and CDR2 YYNGEE. V was pared by 3 bases and J by 7 bases, with 14 bases between. This CDR3 is 15 amino acids long. This clone was seen a handful of times. Its antigen is unidentified. This clonotype was sampled from a man aged 18 to 29 in good health and CMV-seronegative. The sequenced sample consisted of PBMCs. V gene TRBV9 combines with J gene TRBJ1-6, with a possible D match to TRBD1 (6 bases). The chain's CDR3 is CASSAAGRGNSPLHF. The CDR3 DNA reads as TGTGCCAGCAGCGCCGCAGGAAGGGGGAATTCACCCCTCCACTTT. The variable domain in full, completed from reference TRBV9 and TRBJ1-6, reads DSGVTQTPKHLITATGQRVTLRCSPRSGDLSVYWYQQSLDQGLQFLIQYYNGEERAKGNILERFSAQQFPDLHSELNLSSLELGDSALYFCASSAAGRGNSPLHFGNGTRLTVT.